The 15 T cell receptor beta chains presented below share a single source sample, sequenced in a study of blood T cells in healthy people across ages. Combining a sample-barcoded 5' primer with a J-beta primer mix, a second PCR ran for roughly 6 to 12 cycles. MiXCR, run by TCRdb on the 5' RACE reads, gives a single entry per CDR3 protein. This sample has around 970,000 distinct CDR3 sequences; roughly 47% occur once, and the top ten carry 20% to 25%. The source material was blood. The receptors derive from a woman aged 60-75 years in good health.

CDR3 loop: CSVQRANNEQFF. CDR3 in DNA: TGCAGTGTTCAGCGGGCAAACAATGAGCAGTTCTTC. This chain joins TRBV20-1 and TRBJ2-1; D is possibly TRBD2 (6 bases). Germline loops: CDR1 DFQATT, CDR2 SNEGSKA (reference sequence). Trimming removed 7 bases from V and 5 bases from J, with 12 bases in between. There are 12 residues in the CDR3.

The chain's CDR3 is CASSPGTFPETQYF. CDR3 in DNA: TGTGCCAGCAGTCCCGGGACGTTCCCGGAGACCCAGTACTTC. The chain joins TRBV27 to TRBJ2-7; D is tentatively TRBD1 or TRBD2 (5 bases each). The J call may be mistaken, given a closer DNA end match to TRBJ2-5. Germline V gene data show CDR1 as MNHEY and CDR2 as SMNVEV (reference sequence). The CDR3 length is 14 residues.

The V and J genes are TRBV20-1 and TRBJ2-3; D perhaps matches TRBD1 (6 bases). CDR1 DFQATT and CDR2 SNEGSKA come from the germline V gene (reference sequence). CDR3 length equals 14 residues. The germline V and J ends were trimmed by 2 bases and 2 bases, with 11 bases remaining between them. The CDR3 sequence is CSARPQGFTDTQYF. CDR3 coding DNA: TGCAGTGCTAGACCCCAGGGGTTCACAGATACGCAGTATTTT.

The chain has TRBV6-6 and TRBJ2-7; a weak D match, TRBD2 (5 bases). This CDR3 region has 15 residues. Trimming cost V 5 bases and J 7 bases, with 21 bases left between them. Germline values: CDR1 MNHNY, CDR2 SVGAGI (reference sequence). In DNA form, the CDR3 reads TGTGCCAGCAGTGAGTCTCGCGGTACGGGAAGTGAGCAGTACTTC. Protein: CASSESRGTGSEQYF.

This clonotype was found a few times. The rearrangement links TRBV20-1 to TRBJ2-1; D might be TRBD1 (6 bases). Germline V lookup: CDR1 DFQATT, CDR2 SNEGSKA (reference sequence). V gave up 6 bases and J gave up 6 bases, with 21 bases separating them. There are 15 residues in the CDR3. The CDR3 nucleotides are TGCAGTGCCCGCTGGGCCAGGGGAATCGGCAATGAGCAGTTCTTC. It specifies CSARWARGIGNEQFF.

This sequence joins TRBV20-1 and TRBJ2-1, with TRBD2 matching over 8 bases. With 0 bases clipped from V and 2 bases from J, the junction kept 0 bases outside the gene matches. Per germline, CDR1 DFQATT and CDR2 SNEGSKA (reference sequence). This CDR3 is 14 amino acids long. Here the CDR3 reads CSARDSGTYNEQFF. CDR3 bases: TGCAGTGCTAGAGATAGCGGGACCTACAATGAGCAGTTCTTC.

This clonotype was recorded at least ten times. The chain joins TRBV15 to TRBJ2-1; TRBD2 might be the D (6 bases). There are 15 residues in the CDR3. V was shortened by 5 bases and J by 2 bases, with 13 bases between the two germline ends. Germline V lookup: CDR1 LNHNV, CDR2 YYDKDF (reference sequence). Written as DNA, the CDR3 is TGTGCCACCAGCGCGGATTCGGGAGCCTACAATGAGCAGTTCTTC. It encodes CATSADSGAYNEQFF.

A few counts support this clonotype. The chain links TRBV7-2 to TRBJ2-4, with D possibly being TRBD1 or TRBD2 (5 bases each). The ends were cut back, 4 bases at V and 13 bases at J, with 20 bases in the middle. The CDR3 spans 14 residues. Per the germline V gene, CDR1 is SGHTA and CDR2 is FQGNSA. The CDR3 DNA reads as TGTGCCAGCAGCTCCCGGGTGGGGGTATGGGAGCAGTACTTC. Protein: CASSSRVGVWEQYF.

This chain joins TRBV21-1 and TRBJ2-5; TRBD2, as called in the table, went unchecked against the DNA. TRBV21-1 is reported as a pseudogene. The CDR3 contains 17 residues. CDR3 sequence reads: CASSKVCGRARSGEQYF. The CDR3 coding sequence is TGTGCCAGCAGCAAAGTGTGCGGGAGGGCTCGGTCTGGTGAGCAGTACTTC.

The gene calls are TRBV3-1 and TRBJ2-4; the D is unclear. The J call may be in error: the DNA end matches TRBJ2-5 better. Germline V lookup: CDR1 LGHDT, CDR2 YNNKEL (reference sequence). The CDR3 runs to 14 residues. The CDR3 reads CASSQGHRQETQYF. The CDR3, as DNA: TGTGCCAGCAGCCAAGGTCACAGACAAGAGACCCAGTACTTC.

CDR3 region: CSARLDGVWRPLHF. The CDR3 DNA is TGCAGTGCTAGATTGGACGGCGTCTGGAGACCCCTCCACTTT. This chain links TRBV20-1 with TRBJ1-6; D gene ambiguous. Trimming took off 2 bases at V and 12 bases at J, with 17 bases between the two ends. This CDR3 region has 14 residues. The V gene's germline CDR1 is DFQATT and CDR2 SNEGSKA (reference sequence).

This clonotype was counted a few times. This chain connects TRBV15 to TRBJ2-7; 11 bases are a match to TRBD2. Germline V lookup: CDR1 LNHNV, CDR2 YYDKDF (reference sequence). V lost 2 bases to trimming and J lost 0 bases; unmatched junction nucleotides: 9. This CDR3 is built from 18 residues. The CDR3 nucleotides read TGTGCCACCAGCAGAAATTGGGGACTAGCGGCAAGCTCCTACGAGCAGTACTTC. Residues: CATSRNWGLAASSYEQYF.

The CDR3 spells CSVNWAFF. CDR3 nucleotides: TGCAGCGTCAACTGGGCTTTCTTT. This chain connects TRBV29-1 to TRBJ1-1; no clear D gene. V lost 6 bases, J lost 11 bases, and 7 bases lay in between. The CDR3 runs to 8 residues. Germline V gives CDR1 SQVTM, CDR2 ANQGSEA.

Comments on this clonotype: At one boundary the junction diverges from the germline segment, which might be a read error. The chain uses TRBV20-1 and TRBJ2-7; D perhaps matches TRBD2 (6 bases). Judging by the DNA end, TRBJ2-1 fits better; the J call may be wrong. The CDR3 runs to 14 residues. Per the germline V gene, CDR1 is DFQATT and CDR2 is SNEGSKA (reference sequence). The DNA for the CDR3 is TGCGGTGCTACCAAAGCCCTAGCGAGGGATGAGCAGTTCTTC. The encoded protein is CGATKALARDEQFF.

The genes are TRBV6-2 or TRBV6-3 and TRBJ2-1; TRBD2 matches at 14 bases. CDR3 length: 14 residues. V lost 10 bases and J lost 7; bases outside the gene matches: 6. From germline, CDR1 is MNHEY and CDR2 SVGEGT. The CDR3 protein is CATRTSGRSNEQFF. In nucleotides, the CDR3 is TGTGCCACCCGGACTAGCGGGAGGTCGAATGAGCAGTTCTTC.